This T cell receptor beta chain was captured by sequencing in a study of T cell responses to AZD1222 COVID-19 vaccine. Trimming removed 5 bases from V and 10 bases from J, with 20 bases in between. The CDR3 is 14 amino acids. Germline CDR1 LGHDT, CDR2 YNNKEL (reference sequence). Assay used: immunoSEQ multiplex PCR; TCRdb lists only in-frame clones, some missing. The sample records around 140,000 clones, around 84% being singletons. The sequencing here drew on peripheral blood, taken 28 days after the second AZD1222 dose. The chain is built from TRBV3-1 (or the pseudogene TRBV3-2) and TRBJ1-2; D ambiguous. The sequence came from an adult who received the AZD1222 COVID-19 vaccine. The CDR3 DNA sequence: TGTGCCAGCAGCTCCCCGGGATCCTTCACAGCCTACACCTTC. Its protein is CASSSPGSFTAYTF.